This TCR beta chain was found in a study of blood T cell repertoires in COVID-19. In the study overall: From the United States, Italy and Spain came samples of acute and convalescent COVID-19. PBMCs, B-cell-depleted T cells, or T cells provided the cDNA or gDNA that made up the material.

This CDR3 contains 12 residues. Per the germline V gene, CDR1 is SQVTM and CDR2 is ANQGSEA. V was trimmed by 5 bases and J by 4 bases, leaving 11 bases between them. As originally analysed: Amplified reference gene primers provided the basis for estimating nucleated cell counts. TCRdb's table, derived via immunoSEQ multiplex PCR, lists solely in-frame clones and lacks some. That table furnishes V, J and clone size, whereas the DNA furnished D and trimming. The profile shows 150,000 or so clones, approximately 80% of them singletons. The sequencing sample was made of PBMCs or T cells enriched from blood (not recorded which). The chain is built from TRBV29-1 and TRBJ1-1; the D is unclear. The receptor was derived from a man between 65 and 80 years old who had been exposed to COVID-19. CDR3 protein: CSVSGEGTEAFF. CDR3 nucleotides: TGCAGCGTTTCCGGGGAGGGCACTGAAGCTTTCTTT. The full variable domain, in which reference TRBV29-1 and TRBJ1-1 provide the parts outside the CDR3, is SAVISQKPSRDICQRGTSLTIQCQVDSQVTMMFWYRQQPGQSLTLIATANQGSEATYESGFVIDKFPISRPNLTFSTLTVSNMSPEDSSIYLCSVSGEGTEAFFGQGTRLTVV.